This T cell receptor (beta chain) was identified during a study of T cells in Graves' hyperthyroidism and ophthalmopathy. General study results and limits: Separating ophthalmopathy from stable hyperthyroidism was achieved by a 13 V-J model.

Authors of the study amplified TCR beta CDR3 regions from RNA transcripts. First-round RT-PCR with HTBI primers amplified the TCR CDR3 region. TCRdb called the multiplex PCR reads again in MiXCR, with one record for every CDR3 protein. The sample shows under 450,000 distinct CDR3 sequences, 15% to 18% of them seen only once. The study based diagnoses on clinical symptoms, serum thyroxine and TRAb, thyroid ultrasound and orbital computed tomography. Worth noting for this clonotype: The target antigen is unknown.

The CDR3 is made up of 16 amino acids. Trimming at V came to 8 bases and at J to 1 base, leaving 9 bases not matched to a gene. Germline CDR1 reads SNHLY; CDR2 reads FYNNEI. Specimen: blood. The receptor comes from a woman under 30 with Graves' hyperthyroidism. This rearrangement joins TRBV2 to TRBJ2-7; 12 bases agree with TRBD2. The CDR3 DNA is TGTGCCAGCCGGGGGGGACTAGCGGGCTTGTCCTACGAGCAGTACTTC. This sequence encodes CASRGGLAGLSYEQYF.